The clone carrying this T cell receptor (beta chain) came up many times. The antigen is undetermined. This specimen comes from a study of blood T cells in healthy people across ages. Study-wide findings and caveats: Considered underestimates were the diversity estimates obtained from one million T cells.

Primed by a sample-barcoded 5' primer and a J-beta primer mix, a second PCR proceeded for roughly 7 to 12 cycles. Each cDNA molecule carried a tag from a template-switch adaptor that contained 12 random nucleotides. Via MiXCR, TCRdb re-called the 5' RACE reads, giving one row per CDR3 protein. Seen here are around 500,000 distinct CDR3 sequences, about 29% observed once, and the top ten hold over 3.5%. Staff drew around 10 milliliters of peripheral blood from each donor. CDR1 is DFQATT, CDR2 SNEGSKA, per germline (reference sequence). CDR3 length: 14 amino acids. The same data also went into a second study, on T cells of mothers and their children. That investigation notes: In unrelated and related pairs, TCR recombination output is shaped in a similar way by thymic selection.

This chain uses TRBV20-1 with TRBJ2-5; D gene ambiguous. This sequence originates from a boy aged 2 to 9 in good health. Sequenced: blood. CDR3 residues: CSAKEIGLGETQYF. The DNA for the CDR3 is TGCAGCGCAAAAGAAATAGGCCTGGGCGAGACCCAGTACTTC.